The next 25 T cell receptor beta chains were all read from a single sample in a study of cytomegalovirus exposure and HLA in healthy donors. PCR primers comprised 60 Vbeta and 13 Jbeta primers. Using immunoSEQ multiplex PCR, the repertoire was profiled, and TCRdb retains in-frame clones only, with some absent. The table lists about 130,000 clones, roughly 79% of them singletons. Source material: PBMCs. The receptors stem from a woman between 40 and 55 years old in good health and CMV-seronegative.

This clone turned up a few times. The gene calls are TRBV6-5 and TRBJ1-1, with 9 nucleotides matching TRBD1. Germline CDR1 and CDR2: MNHEY and SVGAGI. CDR3 length equals 14 residues. Trimming removed 5 bases from V and 7 bases from J; junction bases left unmatched: 8. This CDR3 reads CASSETGGTGEAFF. The CDR3 coding sequence is TGTGCCAGCAGTGAAACAGGGGGCACGGGTGAAGCTTTCTTT.

This clone was seen more than once but under ten times. V usage is TRBV6-1 and J usage is TRBJ1-2; maybe TRBD1 (5 bases). V was shortened by 1 base and J by 6 bases, with 18 bases between the two germline ends. The CDR3 length is 16 residues. Per germline, CDR1 MNHNS and CDR2 SASEGT. CDR3 nucleotide sequence: TGTGCCAGCAGTGAAGGGTCAGGGTTCCACTTCGATGGCTACACCTTC. Translated, it gives CASSEGSGFHFDGYTF.

The CDR3 here is CASSSGLAGTGELFF. The CDR3 nucleotides read TGTGCCAGCAGCTCGGGACTAGCGGGGACCGGGGAGCTGTTTTTT. This rearrangement joins TRBV7-3 to TRBJ2-2; 13 bases are a match to TRBD2. This CDR3 is built from 15 residues. Germline CDR1 SGHTA, CDR2 FQGTGA. J gave up 5 bases and V 4 bases, and 1 base lay outside the gene matches.

This rearrangement joins TRBV6-1 to TRBJ1-1; perhaps TRBD1 as D (6 bases). The CDR3 length is 14 residues. The ends were cut back, 6 bases at V and 0 bases at J, with 11 bases in the middle. The germline V gene encodes CDR1 MNHNS and CDR2 SASEGT. CDR3 sequence (DNA): TGTGCCAGCAGCCAAGACAGGTTGAACACTGAAGCTTTCTTT. Translating gives CASSQDRLNTEAFF.

This chain joins TRBV11-2 and TRBJ2-7; 9 nucleotides match TRBD1. The CDR3 runs to 16 residues. Germline trimming cut 5 bases from V and 2 bases from J; bases unmatched to any gene: 10. CDR1 SGHAT and CDR2 FQNNGV come from the germline V gene. The CDR3: CASSHAGQGSTYEQYF. CDR3 DNA: TGTGCCAGCAGCCACGCGGGACAGGGCTCAACCTACGAGCAGTACTTC.

This clone was recorded only once. The chain has TRBV5-1 and TRBJ2-3; no firm D call. Trimming shortened V by 1 base and J by 0 bases, and 6 bases separated the two germline ends. This CDR3 is 14 amino acids long. The germline V gene encodes CDR1 SGHRS and CDR2 YFSETQ. The DNA for the CDR3 is TGCGCCAGCAGCTTGCAGTTGAGCACAGATACGCAGTATTTT. It translates to CASSLQLSTDTQYF.

This clone was counted only a few times. This chain joins TRBV29-1 and TRBJ2-4; 7 bases agree with TRBD1. V dropped 1 base and J dropped 4; count of bases not matched to a gene: 10. The CDR3 runs to 16 residues. Germline CDR1 and CDR2: SQVTM and ANQGSEA. The CDR3 region is CSVEGGTAHRKNIQYF. DNA for the CDR3: TGCAGCGTTGAAGGGGGGACAGCGCATCGAAAAAACATTCAGTACTTC.

The chain employs TRBV10-3 and TRBJ2-7, with no clear D. Germline V gene sequence: CDR1 ENHRY, CDR2 SYGVKD. V lost 7 bases, J lost 0 bases, and 13 bases lay in between. CDR3 length: 14 residues. The CDR3 DNA sequence: TGTGCCATCAATTCCCTCCCGAGCTCCTACGAGCAGTACTTC. Translated, it gives CAINSLPSSYEQYF.

This sequence joins TRBV28 and TRBJ2-3; 9 bases agree with TRBD2. Germline V gene lookup returns CDR1 MDHEN and CDR2 SYDVKM. This CDR3 comprises 14 residues. V trimming: 8 bases; J trimming: 5 bases; junction bases outside the gene matches: 8. The CDR3 region is CASHRFSGGDTQYF. The DNA for the CDR3 is TGTGCCAGCCATAGGTTTAGCGGGGGAGATACGCAGTATTTT. Combining the CDR3 with reference TRBV28 and TRBJ2-3 gives the whole variable domain DVKVTQSSRYLVKRTGEKVFLECVQDMDHENMFWYRQDPGLGLRLIYFSYDVKMKEKGDIPEGYSVSREKKERFSLILESASTNQTSMYLCASHRFSGGDTQYFGPGTRLTVL.

The gene calls are TRBV27 and TRBJ2-1; 7 bases are a match to TRBD1. After removal of 6 bases from V and 13 bases from J, the junction contained 12 bases not matched to a gene. CDR3 length: 13 residues. CDR1 is MNHEY and CDR2 is SMNVEV in the germline V gene (reference sequence). CDR3 coding DNA: TGTGCCAGCAGCCGGGACAGAGCGGTCGATCAGTTCTTC. Protein: CASSRDRAVDQFF.

The chain joins TRBV7-9 to TRBJ1-1; D is possibly TRBD1 (5 bases). Trimming took off 5 bases at V and 0 bases at J, with 13 bases between the two ends. The CDR3 covers 15 residues. CDR1 and CDR2 (germline): SEHNR, FQNEAQ (reference sequence). The CDR3: CASSTGGVMNTEAFF. The CDR3 DNA sequence: TGTGCCAGCAGCACAGGCGGGGTGATGAACACTGAAGCTTTCTTT.

This clone was seen more than once but under ten times. The chain has TRBV11-2 and TRBJ1-4, with 10 positions matching TRBD1. V lost 5 bases to trimming and J lost 5 bases; unmatched junction nucleotides: 5. Per the germline V gene, CDR1 is SGHAT and CDR2 is FQNNGV. The CDR3 covers 15 residues. DNA for the CDR3: TGTGCCAGCAGCCCAACGGGACAGGGGAATGAAAAACTGTTTTTT. Amino acid sequence: CASSPTGQGNEKLFF. The full variable domain, in which reference TRBV11-2 and TRBJ1-4 provide the parts outside the CDR3, is EAGVAQSPRYKIIEKRQSVAFWCNPISGHATLYWYQQILGQGPKLLIQFQNNGVVDDSQLPKDRFSAERLKGVDSTLKIQPAKLEDSAVYLCASSPTGQGNEKLFFGSGTQLSVL.

The chain has TRBV30 and TRBJ2-3; tentatively, D is TRBD2 (5 bases). Per the germline V gene, CDR1 is GTSNPN and CDR2 is SVGIG (reference sequence). Trimming stripped 1 base from V and 0 bases from J, with 11 bases between. The CDR3 loop spans 15 amino acids. CDR3 bases: TGTGCCTGGAGTGCGGGGAGCACCAGCACAGATACGCAGTATTTT. Its translation is CAWSAGSTSTDTQYF.

The chain uses TRBV5-1 and TRBJ2-7; D is undetermined. Germline values: CDR1 SGHRS, CDR2 YFSETQ. The CDR3 contains 11 residues. V gave up 4 bases and J gave up 5 bases, with 7 bases separating them. CDR3 sequence reads: CASSGSNEQYF. The CDR3 DNA follows: TGCGCCAGCAGCGGTTCTAACGAGCAGTACTTC.

This clone was seen only a few times. This chain links TRBV11-2 with TRBJ2-1; D is unclear. CDR1 is SGHAT, CDR2 FQNNGV, per germline. This CDR3 contains 11 residues. V lost 7 bases and J 6 bases, leaving 7 bases between the germline ends. The CDR3 nucleotides read TGTGCCAGCACCCTTTCCAATGAGCAGTTCTTC. It encodes CASTLSNEQFF.

This sequence joins TRBV6-6 and TRBJ1-1; 7 bases map to TRBD1. V was clipped by 6 bases and J by 2 bases; unmatched bases: 6. The CDR3 length is 14 residues. In germline, CDR1 is MNHNY, CDR2 SVGAGI (reference sequence). This CDR3 is CASSRGDSNTEAFF. The CDR3, as DNA: TGTGCCAGCAGCCGCGGGGACAGTAACACTGAAGCTTTCTTT.

The chain has TRBV5-4 and TRBJ1-1; weak D call: TRBD1 (5 bases). The CDR3 totals 15 residues. V was cut by 4 bases and J by 7 bases, with 20 bases left in between. CDR1 and CDR2 from the germline V gene are SGHNT and YYREEE (reference sequence). CDR3 region: CASSNYQGADVEAFF. The CDR3 nucleotides read TGTGCCAGCAGCAATTATCAAGGGGCTGACGTTGAAGCTTTCTTT.

V gene TRBV27 combines with J gene TRBJ1-5; the D gene is possibly TRBD1 (5 bases). Per the germline V gene, CDR1 is MNHEY and CDR2 is SMNVEV (reference sequence). V was shortened by 2 bases and J by 7 bases, with 21 bases between the two germline ends. The CDR3 covers 17 residues. In nucleotides, the CDR3 is TGTGCCAGCAGTTTAAGGCAGGGCAATCCCGGTGGGCAGCCCCAGCATTTT. Encoded protein: CASSLRQGNPGGQPQHF.

This clone was observed a single time. The V gene is TRBV29-1, the J gene TRBJ2-5; perhaps TRBD1 as D (6 bases). Near its end, the DNA agrees better with TRBJ2-7, so the J call may be wrong. The CDR3 sequence is 13 residues long. Germline CDR1 and CDR2: SQVTM and ANQGSEA. The CDR3 is CSVKPDRNYEQYF. The CDR3 coding sequence is TGCAGCGTTAAACCCGACAGGAACTACGAGCAGTACTTC.

V gene TRBV25-1 combines with J gene TRBJ1-2; 8 nucleotides agree with TRBD1. Germline V gene lookup returns CDR1 MGHDK and CDR2 SYGVNS. V was pared by 4 bases and J by 3 bases, with 10 bases of the junction left unmatched. This CDR3 is 16 amino acids long. This CDR3 reads CASSGPRGQAYYGYTF. Here the CDR3 DNA reads TGTGCCAGCAGTGGGCCCAGGGGACAGGCGTACTATGGCTACACCTTC.

The chain is built from TRBV4-2 and TRBJ1-5; D is uncertain. The CDR3 runs 15 residues. The ends were cut back, 3 bases at V and 0 bases at J, with 9 bases in the middle. Germline CDR1 is LGHNA and CDR2 is YNFKEQ. CDR3 in amino acids: CASSQALYSNQPQHF. The CDR3 region has the DNA TGTGCCAGCAGCCAGGCATTGTATAGCAATCAGCCCCAGCATTTT.

This rearrangement joins TRBV10-3 to TRBJ1-1; 7 bases match TRBD1. The CDR3 totals 14 residues. Per germline, CDR1 ENHRY and CDR2 SYGVKD. The junction had 5 bases not matched to a gene; V was cut back by 6 bases and J by 1 base. The CDR3 loop is CAIRNQGGNTEAFF. The DNA of the CDR3 is TGTGCCATCAGGAATCAGGGGGGGAACACTGAAGCTTTCTTT.

The chain links TRBV4-2 to TRBJ2-3, with TRBD2 matching over 11 bases. This CDR3 has 16 amino acids. Germline V lookup: CDR1 LGHNA, CDR2 YNFKEQ. With V trimmed by 6 bases and J by 0 bases, 5 bases remained unmatched. The CDR3 here is CASRFSGGVSTDTQYF. The CDR3 region has the DNA TGTGCCAGCAGGTTTAGCGGGGGGGTAAGCACAGATACGCAGTATTTT.

This clone was seen just once. The gene calls are TRBV5-1 and TRBJ1-1; TRBD1 agrees at 11 bases. In germline, CDR1 is SGHRS, CDR2 YFSETQ. Germline trimming cut 4 bases from V and 0 bases from J; bases unmatched to any gene: 2. The CDR3 has 15 amino acids. The CDR3, as DNA: TGCGCCAGCAGCAGGGGACAGGGGGTGAACACTGAAGCTTTCTTT. Protein product: CASSRGQGVNTEAFF. The full variable domain, completed using reference TRBV5-1 and TRBJ1-1, is KAGVTQTPRYLIKTRGQQVTLSCSPISGHRSVSWYQQTPGQGLQFLFEYFSETQRNKGNFPGRFSGRQFSNSRSEMNVSTLELGDSALYLCASSRGQGVNTEAFFGQGTRLTVV.

In the case of this clone: The same CDR3 is also encoded by other DNA sequences in this sample. The chain employs TRBV6-6 and TRBJ1-5; D perhaps matches TRBD1 (5 bases). Germline V gene sequence: CDR1 MNHNY, CDR2 SVGAGI (reference sequence). Between the trimmed V and J ends, which lost 2 bases and 1 base, there was a span of 9 bases. The CDR3 loop spans 15 amino acids. DNA of the CDR3: TGTGCCAGCAGTTACGGGAGGGGAAGCAATCAGCCCCAGCATTTT. It specifies CASSYGRGSNQPQHF.